The 26 T cell receptor beta chains below were found in one sample sequenced in a study of T and B cells in COVID-19 patients (dated by TCRdb to 2018 to 2021). Genomic DNA extracted from blood, in amounts of about 240-550 ng, served as the starting material for amplifying TRB repertoires. The instrument given in TCRdb is Illumina MiSeq. Multiplex PCR with BIOMED2 TRB-A/B primer pools was used to amplify the TRB rearrangements. Starting from the raw public reads, TCRdb applied fastp trimming at Q25, assembled clones with MiXCR and retained in-frame beta chains. Each entry merges the rows of one CDR3 protein and shows their most common DNA and genes. For this sample the table gives fewer than 8,000 distinct CDR3 sequences, of which under 30% were detected only once. The ten largest clones represent over 8.5% of the sample. Sequencing was carried out using blood. These receptors were obtained from a human donor with active COVID-19.

This clonotype has at least ten counts. This chain connects TRBV15 to TRBJ2-1; 12 nucleotides align to TRBD2. Per germline, CDR1 LNHNV and CDR2 YYDKDF (reference sequence). The CDR3 length is 19 residues. V was clipped by 2 bases and J by 0 bases; unmatched bases: 8. The CDR3 loop reads CATSRPGLAGISSYNEQFF. CDR3 nucleotides: TGTGCCACCAGCAGACCGGGACTAGCGGGCATTTCCTCCTACAATGAGCAGTTCTTC.

In its sample, this clonotype was seen a few times. The rearrangement links TRBV27 to TRBJ1-2, with D uncertain. The germline CDR1 and CDR2 sequences are MNHEY and SMNVEV (reference sequence). The CDR3 totals 15 residues. The germline V and J ends were trimmed by 2 bases and 5 bases, with 15 bases remaining between them. The CDR3 region is CASSLGRDALYGYTF. The CDR3 DNA sequence: TGTGCCAGCAGTTTAGGACGAGACGCGCTATATGGCTACACCTTC.

This clonotype rates as medium-sized (0.01 to 0.1%). The chain carries TRBV15 and TRBJ2-5; D is ambiguous. V lost 5 bases and J 2 bases, leaving 12 bases between the germline ends. The CDR3 sequence is 14 residues long. Per germline, CDR1 LNHNV and CDR2 YYDKDF (reference sequence). This CDR3 reads CATSETRAQETQYF. DNA for the CDR3: TGTGCCACCAGCGAGACGAGAGCTCAAGAGACCCAGTACTTC.

This clonotype is judged medium-sized. The chain links TRBV29-1 to TRBJ1-1; D possibly corresponds to TRBD1 (6 bases). The CDR3 consists of 13 residues. V was clipped by 6 bases and J by 3 bases, with 14 bases between them. The germline V gene encodes CDR1 SQVTM and CDR2 ANQGSEA. The CDR3 nucleotides read TGCAGCGTCGCTCGGACAGCCGACACTGAAGCTTTCTTT. The encoded protein is CSVARTADTEAFF. The entire variable domain, with the rest obtained from reference TRBV29-1 and TRBJ1-1, is as follows: SAVISQKPSRDICQRGTSLTIQCQVDSQVTMMFWYRQQPGQSLTLIATANQGSEATYESGFVIDKFPISRPNLTFSTLTVSNMSPEDSSIYLCSVARTADTEAFFGQGTRLTVV.

This clonotype turned up a few times. The V gene is TRBV13, the J gene TRBJ1-2; D might be TRBD1 (5 bases). The V gene's germline CDR1 is PRHDT and CDR2 FYEKMQ (reference sequence). This CDR3 spans 15 amino acids. V dropped 3 bases and J dropped 2 bases, with 13 bases sitting between them. CDR3 DNA sequence: TGTGCCAGCAGCTTCGGGACCGGATGGAACTATGGCTACACCTTC. It yields the protein CASSFGTGWNYGYTF.

Comment on this clonotype: At one end, the junction sequence differs from germline, possibly due to a read error. The rearrangement uses TRBV6-5 and TRBJ2-7; possibly TRBD1 or TRBD2 for D (5 bases each). In germline, CDR1 is MNHEY, CDR2 SVGAGI. CDR3 length: 14 amino acids. CDR3 loop: CASSLPGGANEQYF. The CDR3 DNA is TGCGCCAGCAGCCTCCCTGGGGGAGCAAACGAGCAGTACTTC.

This clonotype is labeled medium-sized. This chain connects TRBV5-4 to TRBJ2-1; D is perhaps TRBD1 (5 bases). This CDR3 comprises 13 residues. Per germline, CDR1 SGHNT and CDR2 YYREEE (reference sequence). V was pared by 0 bases and J by 9 bases, with 10 bases between. Written as DNA, the CDR3 is TGTGCCAGCAGCTTGGAGCAGGGCGTTGAGCAGTTCTTC. Its translation is CASSLEQGVEQFF.

The chain couples TRBV4-3 to TRBJ1-4; no reliable D call. The CDR3 sequence is 15 residues long. V was trimmed by 0 bases and J by 7 bases, leaving 12 bases between them. Germline V gene data show CDR1 as LGHNA and CDR2 as YSLEER. In DNA, the CDR3 is TGCGCCAGCAGCCAAGACTCTCGAAGGCGTGAAAAACTGTTTTTT. It yields the protein CASSQDSRRREKLFF.

Judged by abundance, this clonotype is medium-sized. The chain joins TRBV29-1 to TRBJ1-2; D not resolved. V dropped 4 bases and J dropped 5 bases, with 23 bases sitting between them. Germline CDR1 and CDR2: SQVTM and ANQGSEA. This CDR3 spans 16 amino acids. The CDR3 sequence is CSVGVNLRRREYGYTF. The DNA of the CDR3 is TGCAGCGTTGGCGTTAATCTTCGACGAAGAGAGTATGGCTACACCTTC.

The chain couples TRBV20-1 to TRBJ1-5, with a tentative D call TRBD1 (5 bases). Trimming shortened V by 5 bases and J by 5 bases, and 10 bases separated the two germline ends. Germline V gives CDR1 DFQATT, CDR2 SNEGSKA (reference sequence). The CDR3 runs to 12 residues. CDR3 coding DNA: TGCAGTGCTGGTAGGGGTTATCAGCCCCAGCATTTT. Translated, it gives CSAGRGYQPQHF.

The V and J genes are TRBV6-5 and TRBJ1-1, with D uncertain. Trimming removed 5 bases from V and 4 bases from J, with 20 bases in between. The CDR3 is made up of 16 amino acids. Looked up from germline, CDR1 is MNHEY and CDR2 is SVGAGI. DNA of the CDR3: TGTGCCAGCAGTATCCCAGCGGGAGGCCAAGCCACTGAAGCTTTCTTT. Encoded protein: CASSIPAGGQATEAFF.

Judged by abundance, this clonotype is medium-sized. CDR3 protein: CASSSGATTNYEQYF. The CDR3 DNA follows: TGTGCCAGTAGTTCAGGAGCAACTACTAACTACGAGCAGTACTTC. J is TRBJ2-7 and V is TRBV19; D is ambiguous. The V gene's germline CDR1 is LNHDA and CDR2 SQIVND (reference sequence). Trimming shortened V by 5 bases and J by 3 bases, and 17 bases separated the two germline ends. This CDR3 region has 15 residues.

The rearrangement links TRBV24-1 to TRBJ1-5; unclear D gene. CDR3 length equals 13 residues. V dropped 4 bases and J dropped 5 bases, with 8 bases sitting between them. Germline CDR1 reads KGHDR; CDR2 reads SFDVKD. The chain's CDR3 is CATSESQDQPQHF. The CDR3 bases are TGTGCCACCAGTGAGTCCCAAGATCAGCCCCAGCATTTT.

There are many counts of this clonotype. V is TRBV11-3 and J is TRBJ2-2; 11 nucleotides align to TRBD2. Germline CDR1 and CDR2: SGHNT and YENEEA. The ends lost 7 bases at V and 4 bases at J; junction bases unmatched: 2. CDR3 length equals 14 residues. For the CDR3, the DNA is TGTGCCAGCAACCTAGCGGGGGGCACCGGGGAGCTGTTTTTT. Translation gives CASNLAGGTGELFF.

This clonotype is classed as medium-sized. The chain has TRBV29-1 and TRBJ2-5; D gene ambiguous. Germline V gene lookup returns CDR1 SQVTM and CDR2 ANQGSEA. The CDR3 extends over 15 amino acids. V gave up 4 bases and J gave up 5 bases, with 20 bases separating them. In DNA, the CDR3 is TGCAGCGTTGGTGCTTATCCGGGCCTTAGGGAGACCCAGTACTTC. The encoded protein is CSVGAYPGLRETQYF. The full variable domain, in which reference TRBV29-1 and TRBJ2-5 provide the parts outside the CDR3, is SAVISQKPSRDICQRGTSLTIQCQVDSQVTMMFWYRQQPGQSLTLIATANQGSEATYESGFVIDKFPISRPNLTFSTLTVSNMSPEDSSIYLCSVGAYPGLRETQYFGPGTRLLVL.

DNA for the CDR3: TGTGCCAGCAGTCCCCGACTAGCGGACGAAGAGACCCAGTACTTC. Translating gives CASSPRLADEETQYF. The chain employs TRBV6-1 and TRBJ2-5; 9 nucleotides match TRBD2. The CDR3 has 15 residues. The junction had 7 bases not matched to a gene; V was cut back by 5 bases and J by 3 bases. Germline-derived CDR1 and CDR2 are MNHNS and SASEGT.

This clonotype has more than one count but fewer than ten. This chain links TRBV7-2 with TRBJ1-3; no clear D. Germline loops: CDR1 SGHTA, CDR2 FQGNSA. The CDR3 covers 15 residues. Trimming left V 0 bases short and J 4 bases short, with 10 bases between. This CDR3 is CASSLARVWGNTIYF. The CDR3 DNA is TGTGCCAGCAGCTTAGCGCGGGTCTGGGGAAACACCATATATTTT.

J is TRBJ2-7 and V is TRBV5-1, with 7 bases fitting TRBD2. Germline loops: CDR1 SGHRS, CDR2 YFSETQ. With V trimmed by 1 base and J by 0 bases, 4 bases remained unmatched. The CDR3 consists of 15 residues. The CDR3: CASSLTGGASYEQYF. The CDR3 DNA reads as TGCGCCAGCAGCTTGACGGGAGGTGCCTCCTACGAGCAGTACTTC.

This clonotype was seen more than once but under ten times. The J gene is TRBJ1-1, the V gene TRBV6-2 or TRBV6-3; TRBD1 matches 9 bases. With 6 bases clipped from V and 11 bases from J, the junction kept 13 bases outside the gene matches. There are 14 residues in the CDR3. The germline gives CDR1 MNHEY, CDR2 SVGEGT. The DNA of the CDR3 is TGTGCCAGCAGACGCCTAGGGGACAGGGTCCGTGCTTTCTTT. Protein product: CASRRLGDRVRAFF.

This clonotype was counted only a few times. The DNA of the CDR3 is TGTGCCACCAGTGGTCCGGACAGGGGGCATTACACCGGGGAGCTGTTTTTT. Residues: CATSGPDRGHYTGELFF. This chain uses TRBV24-1 with TRBJ2-2; 11 bases are a match to TRBD1. This CDR3 has 17 residues. Per the germline V gene, CDR1 is KGHDR and CDR2 is SFDVKD. Germline trimming cut 5 bases from V and 3 bases from J; bases unmatched to any gene: 7.

The rearrangement links TRBV5-1 to TRBJ2-7; D is ambiguous. Germline assignment: CDR1 SGHRS and CDR2 YFSETQ. The CDR3 length is 13 residues. Deletions cut 0 bases from V and 3 bases from J, with 7 bases between. This CDR3 reads CASSLGINYEQYF. The CDR3 DNA is TGCGCCAGCAGCTTGGGCATCAACTACGAGCAGTACTTC.

This clonotype has only a few counts. The chain links TRBV12-3 or TRBV12-4 to TRBJ1-1, with D unresolved. This CDR3 has 14 residues. Trimming pared 2 bases from V and 0 bases from J, leaving 7 bases between. DNA of the CDR3: TGTGCCAGCAGTTTAAACGGCATGAACACTGAAGCTTTCTTT. Protein product: CASSLNGMNTEAFF.

By share of the sample, this clonotype is medium-sized. The chain carries TRBV12-3 or TRBV12-4 and TRBJ2-5, with TRBD2 matching over 10 bases. Trimming at V came to 4 bases and at J to 4 bases, leaving 6 bases not matched to a gene. The CDR3 covers 15 residues. CDR3 DNA sequence: TGTGCCAGCAGTTCGGGACTAGCGAGGCGAGAGACCCAGTACTTC. This encodes CASSSGLARRETQYF.

Worth noting for this clonotype: A read error may be the cause here, since a much bigger clone is one base away. This chain links TRBV18 with TRBJ2-3; D gene uncertain. The J call may be mistaken, given a closer DNA end match to TRBJ1-5. CDR3 length equals 14 residues. Germline V lookup: CDR1 KGHSH, CDR2 LQKENI. CDR3 amino acids: CASSPEEGTDTQHF. In DNA, the CDR3 is TGTGCCAGCTCACCAGAAGAAGGCACAGATACGCAGCATTTT.

The gene calls are TRBV18 and TRBJ1-2; unclear D gene. The CDR3 loop spans 14 amino acids. Germline CDR1 and CDR2: KGHSH and LQKENI. The germline V and J ends were trimmed by 0 bases and 1 base, with 6 bases remaining between them. CDR3 residues: CASSPPVVNYGYTF. The CDR3 bases are TGTGCCAGCTCACCACCGGTAGTTAACTATGGCTACACCTTC.

This clonotype is labeled as medium-sized. CDR3 region: CASSPTRDRGPGELFF. For the CDR3, the DNA is TGTGCCAGCAGTCCTACCCGGGACAGGGGGCCCGGGGAGCTGTTTTTT. The chain uses TRBV6-1 and TRBJ2-2; 12 nucleotides line up with TRBD1. Germline CDR1 and CDR2: MNHNS and SASEGT. The CDR3 has 16 amino acids. The V segment lost 5 bases and the J segment 6 bases; nucleotides outside the gene matches: 7.